This T cell receptor (beta chain) was found in a study of T cell responses to AZD1222 COVID-19 vaccine. Across the whole study: Samples with a second dose at about 4 or about 12 weeks were pooled together. Study results and caveats: Scientists sampled the repertoires only once the peak T cell response had passed. Possibly, clonal diversity was underestimated; donors were largely white British and included more females.

Profiled with immunoSEQ multiplex PCR; TCRdb holds only in-frame clones, not every one. The sample has 95,000 to 100,000 clones; around nine tenths are singletons. As to this clone: Its antigen is as yet unknown.

Sequencing was performed on peripheral blood, taken on day 0 of AZD1222 vaccination. This clonotype originated in an adult in good health.

The CDR3 is CASSLGQGRTNQPQHF. The CDR3 region has the DNA TGTGCCAGCAGCTTGGGCCAGGGAAGAACAAATCAGCCCCAGCATTTT. The rearrangement joins TRBV5-5 to TRBJ1-5, with D maybe TRBD1 (5 bases). The CDR3 length is 16 residues. The ends were cut back, 0 bases at V and 4 bases at J, with 14 bases in the middle. Germline CDR1 and CDR2: SGHKS and YYEKEE (reference sequence).